The T cell receptor beta chain under discussion was sequenced for a study of blood T cell repertoires in COVID-19. Study-level information: There were acute and convalescent COVID-19 samples, and they came from the United States, Italy and Spain. The analysed material was cDNA or gDNA that came from T cells, B-cell-depleted T cells, or PBMCs.

For this clone: A read error may account for a junction end that differs from germline.

The CDR3 loop spans 10 amino acids. Germline loops: CDR1 MDHEN, CDR2 SYDVKM. Per the authors' pipeline: Nucleated cell counts were estimated from reference gene primer amplification. TCRdb's table, derived via immunoSEQ multiplex PCR, lists solely in-frame clones and lacks some. Clone size and the V and J calls come from that table; the DNA yielded D and trimming. The repertoire includes about 200,000 clones, 84% of them detected once, and about 12% sits in the top ten. Material for sequencing was peripheral blood. This sequence was found in a human donor in a cohort sampled during active COVID-19. This chain joins TRBV28 and TRBJ1-2, with D uncertain. This CDR3 reads CATLKYGHTF. The CDR3 nucleotides read TGTGCCACCCTTAAGTATGGCCACACCTTC.